What follows is one TCR beta chain and its context. The sample originates from a study of OX40 agonist ivuxolimab in advanced cancers. This CDR3 spans 15 amino acids. Germline-derived CDR1 and CDR2 are SGHRS and YFSETQ. V was clipped by 4 bases and J by 0 bases; unmatched bases: 6. The protocol was immunoSEQ multiplex PCR, while the TCRdb copy is restricted to in-frame clones and leaves out a portion. The table has under 85,000 clones, 86% seen once. This TCR came from an adult with an advanced solid tumor such as melanoma, head and neck, liver or kidney cancer. The genes are TRBV5-1 and TRBJ2-7; 8 nucleotides align to TRBD1. The input for sequencing was CD4+ or CD8+ T cells sorted from blood, taken in a trial of the OX40 agonist ivuxolimab. The CDR3 bases are TGCGCCAGCAGCACACAGGGGGGAGACTCCTACGAGCAGTACTTC. This encodes CASSTQGGDSYEQYF.